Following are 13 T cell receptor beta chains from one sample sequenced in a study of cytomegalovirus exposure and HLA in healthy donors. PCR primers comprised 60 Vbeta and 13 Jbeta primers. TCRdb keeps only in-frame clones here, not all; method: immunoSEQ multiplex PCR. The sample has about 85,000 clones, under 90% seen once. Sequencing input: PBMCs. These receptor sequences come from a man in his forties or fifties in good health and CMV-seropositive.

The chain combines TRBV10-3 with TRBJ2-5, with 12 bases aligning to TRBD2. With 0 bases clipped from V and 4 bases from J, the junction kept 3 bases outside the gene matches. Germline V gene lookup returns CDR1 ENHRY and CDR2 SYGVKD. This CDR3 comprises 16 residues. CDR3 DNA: TGTGCCATCAGTGAGTCGACTAGCGGGAGTTCAGAGACCCAGTACTTC. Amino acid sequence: CAISESTSGSSETQYF.

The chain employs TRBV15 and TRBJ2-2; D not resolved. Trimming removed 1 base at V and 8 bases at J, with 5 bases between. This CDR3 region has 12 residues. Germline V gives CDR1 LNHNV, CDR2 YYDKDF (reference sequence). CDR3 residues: CATSRVPGELFF. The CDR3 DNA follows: TGTGCCACCAGCAGAGTCCCGGGGGAGCTGTTTTTT.

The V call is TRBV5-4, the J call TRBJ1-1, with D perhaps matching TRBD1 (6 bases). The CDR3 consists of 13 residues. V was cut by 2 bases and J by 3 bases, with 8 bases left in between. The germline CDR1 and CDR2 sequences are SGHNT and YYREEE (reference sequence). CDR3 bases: TGTGCCAGCAGCTTCGCAGGGGACACTGAAGCTTTCTTT. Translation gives CASSFAGDTEAFF.

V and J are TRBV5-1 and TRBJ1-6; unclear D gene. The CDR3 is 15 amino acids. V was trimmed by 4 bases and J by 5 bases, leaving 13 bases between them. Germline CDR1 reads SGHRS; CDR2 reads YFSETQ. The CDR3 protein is CASSPEAANNSPLHF. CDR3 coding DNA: TGCGCCAGCAGCCCGGAGGCAGCTAATAATTCACCCCTCCACTTT.

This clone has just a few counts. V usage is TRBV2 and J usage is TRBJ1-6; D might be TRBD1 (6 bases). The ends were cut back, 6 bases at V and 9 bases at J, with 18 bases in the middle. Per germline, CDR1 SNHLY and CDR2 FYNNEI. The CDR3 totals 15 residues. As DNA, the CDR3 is TGTGCCAGCAGCGCAGACAGGCCCGCGGGTTCACCCCTCCACTTT. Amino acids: CASSADRPAGSPLHF.

CDR3: CASNKGQGDYGYTF. In nucleotides, the CDR3 is TGCGCCAGCAACAAAGGACAGGGAGACTATGGCTACACCTTC. The gene calls are TRBV5-1 and TRBJ1-2, with 8 bases matching TRBD1. The V segment lost 6 bases and the J segment 3 bases; nucleotides outside the gene matches: 7. Germline CDR1 reads SGHRS; CDR2 reads YFSETQ. CDR3 length: 14 amino acids.

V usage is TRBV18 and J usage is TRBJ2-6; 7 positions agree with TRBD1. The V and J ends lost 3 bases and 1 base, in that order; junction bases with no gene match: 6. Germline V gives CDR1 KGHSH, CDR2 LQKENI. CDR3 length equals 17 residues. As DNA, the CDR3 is TGTGCCAGCTCACCCCGACAGGGAGCGTCTGGGGCCAACGTCCTGACTTTC. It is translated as CASSPRQGASGANVLTF.

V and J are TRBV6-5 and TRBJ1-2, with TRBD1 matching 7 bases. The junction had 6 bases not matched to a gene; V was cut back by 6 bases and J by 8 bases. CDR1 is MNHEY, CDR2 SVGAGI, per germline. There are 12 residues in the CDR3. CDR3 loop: CASRTGNRGYTF. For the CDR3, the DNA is TGTGCCAGCAGGACAGGGAATCGGGGCTACACCTTC.

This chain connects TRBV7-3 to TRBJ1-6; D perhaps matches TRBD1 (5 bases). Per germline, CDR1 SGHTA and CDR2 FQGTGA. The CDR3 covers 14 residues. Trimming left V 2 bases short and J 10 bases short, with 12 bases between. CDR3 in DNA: TGTGCCAGCAGCTTAGGGGGGTTCGAGTCACCCCTCCACTTT. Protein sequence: CASSLGGFESPLHF.

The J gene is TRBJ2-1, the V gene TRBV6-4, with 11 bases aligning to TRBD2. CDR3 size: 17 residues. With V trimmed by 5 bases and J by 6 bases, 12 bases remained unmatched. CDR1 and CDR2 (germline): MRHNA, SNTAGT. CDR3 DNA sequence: TGTGCCAGCAGTATCTCAGGGGACCTAGCGGGAGGCAATGAGCAGTTCTTC. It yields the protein CASSISGDLAGGNEQFF.

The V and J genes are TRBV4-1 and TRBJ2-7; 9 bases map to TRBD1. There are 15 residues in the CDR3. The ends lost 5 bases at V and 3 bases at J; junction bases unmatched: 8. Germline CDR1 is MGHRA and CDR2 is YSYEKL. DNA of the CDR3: TGCGCCAGCAGCGATATCCCGGGACAGGGCTACGAGCAGTACTTC. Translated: CASSDIPGQGYEQYF.

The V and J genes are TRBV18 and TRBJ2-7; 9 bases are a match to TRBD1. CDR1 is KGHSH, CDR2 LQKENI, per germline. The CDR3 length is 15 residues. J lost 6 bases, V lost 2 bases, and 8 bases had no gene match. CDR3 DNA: TGTGCCAGCTCACCAATTCAGGACAGGGGCGGCGAGCAGTACTTC. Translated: CASSPIQDRGGEQYF.

The CDR3 region has the DNA TGTGCCAGCAGCCCCACCCCCAGGAGCACAGATACGCAGTATTTT. This sequence encodes CASSPTPRSTDTQYF. The chain combines TRBV13 with TRBJ2-3; D unresolved. This CDR3 comprises 15 residues. Germline V CDR1 and CDR2: PRHDT, FYEKMQ (reference sequence). V was pared by 5 bases and J by 0 bases, with 12 bases between.